The present TCR beta chain was sequenced within a study of blood T cell repertoires in COVID-19 (dated by TCRdb to 2020 to 2021). Regarding the research as a whole: The collaborator samples originated in the United States, Italy and Spain and spanned the acute and convalescent phases of COVID-19. The material from the prospective study consisted of cDNA or gDNA derived from T cells, B-cell-depleted T cells, or PBMCs. Subjects who had been exposed to COVID-19, were actively infected with it, or had recovered from it provided the deeply sampled blood TCRbeta repertoires that made up the dataset. The repertoires were released in a freely available public database meant as a resource for research on the immune response to SARS-CoV-2. Samples came from the ongoing ImmuneRACE study (first 160 participants) plus 1,254 subjects from 6 global collaborators. The sample metadata nearly always contained a de-identified subject ID, COVID-19 status, age in years and sex. Where available, HLA class I and class II types were taken from metadata supplied by the sample provider and were not determined by assay-based typing.

On the study overall, not on this receptor specifically: How much clinical and demographic metadata was included differed by source and by participant, and the metadata was provided uncurated.

About this clone itself: Its antigen is still unknown. No much larger clone exists at a distance of one base, and base qualities are not known.

The CDR3 runs 14 amino acids, cysteine and phenylalanine included. Just CDR3 DNA is preserved here, 42 bases in frame from base 1. Reading the germline V gene (reference sequence) gives CDR1 LNHDA and CDR2 SQIVND. V and J are trimmed by 4 bases and 4 bases, and the gene matches miss 6 bases of the junction. TCRbeta CDR3 regions were amplified from genomic DNA by means of the immunoSEQ Assay, a bias-controlled multiplex PCR. Turning to the authors' computational methods: Nucleated cell counts per sample were estimated from amplification of reference gene primers within the assay. To quantify the absolute abundance of each unique TCRbeta CDR3 rearrangement, sequence reads were collapsed and filtered. For each sample, productive Simpson clonality was calculated as the square root of Simpson's diversity index over productive rearrangements. TCRdb obtained this table from immuneACCESS and retained in-frame rearrangements with V and J assigned. These tables miss some clones; where compared with another copy, unresolved V genes account for less than half of the shortfall, and the remainder is unexplained. V and J calls and clone size are copied from that table; D and trimming were computed from the DNA. Across this sample there are 250,000 to 400,000 clones, with about nine tenths seen only once. The ten largest clones capture less than 3.5% of the sample.

One collaborating source in Seattle enrolled patients during active infection and followed them longitudinally through the course of disease. Collaborating institutions collected whole blood in K2EDTA tubes following their own protocols. For TCRbeta analysis, collaborators shipped samples in one of three forms: frozen whole blood, isolated PBMCs, or DNA extracted from either of those sample types. The V and J segments used are TRBV19 and TRBJ1-1; 7 junctional bases match TRBD1. This clonotype originated in a woman in her twenties or thirties with COVID-19, enrolled during active disease. The sequenced material came from peripheral blood. This receptor has the CDR3 CASSTGTVSTEAFF. The nucleotide sequence reads TGTGCCAGTAGTACCGGGACAGTTAGCACTGAAGCTTTCTTT.